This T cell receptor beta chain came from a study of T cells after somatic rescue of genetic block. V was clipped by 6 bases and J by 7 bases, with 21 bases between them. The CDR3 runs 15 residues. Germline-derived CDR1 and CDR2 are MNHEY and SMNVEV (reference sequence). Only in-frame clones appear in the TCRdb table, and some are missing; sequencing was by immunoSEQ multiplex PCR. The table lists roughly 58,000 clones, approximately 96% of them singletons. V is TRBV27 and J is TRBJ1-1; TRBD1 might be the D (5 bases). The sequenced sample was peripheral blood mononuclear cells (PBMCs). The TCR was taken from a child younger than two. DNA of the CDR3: TGTGCCAGCAGGCCACGGGCTGCAGGGCGGAATGAAGCTTTCTTT. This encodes CASRPRAAGRNEAFF.